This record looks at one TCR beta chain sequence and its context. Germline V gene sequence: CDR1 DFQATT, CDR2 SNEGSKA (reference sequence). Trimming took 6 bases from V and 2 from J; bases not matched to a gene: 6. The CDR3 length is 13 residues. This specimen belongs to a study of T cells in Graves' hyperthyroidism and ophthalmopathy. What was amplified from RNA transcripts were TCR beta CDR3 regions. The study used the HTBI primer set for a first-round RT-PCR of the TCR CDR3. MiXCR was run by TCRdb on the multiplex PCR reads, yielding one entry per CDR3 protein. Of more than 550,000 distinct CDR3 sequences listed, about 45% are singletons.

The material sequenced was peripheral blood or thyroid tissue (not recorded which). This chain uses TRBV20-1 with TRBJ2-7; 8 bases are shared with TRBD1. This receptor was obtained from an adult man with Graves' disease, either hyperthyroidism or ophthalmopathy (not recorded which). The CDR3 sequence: CSASPQGAYEQYF. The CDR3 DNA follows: TGCAGTGCCAGCCCACAGGGGGCCTACGAGCAGTACTTC.